This T cell receptor (beta chain) is drawn from a study of vaccination effects on CD4 cells after COVID-19 (dated by TCRdb to between 2020 and 2023). As for the study more broadly: Participants received two doses of either the BNT162b2 or the mRNA-1273 mRNA SARS-CoV-2 vaccine. In both COVID-19 convalescent patients and infection-naive vaccine recipients, the study compared SARS-CoV-2 spike-specific CD4+ TCR repertoires from before mRNA vaccination with those from after it. The full study included 9 to 10 COVID-19 convalescent patients and several SARS-CoV-2-naive healthy vaccine recipients. The Oncomine TCR Beta short-read assay on an Illumina iSeq 100 was used to sequence cultures from other donors in the study. The study at large found these results: In healthy vaccine recipients, vaccine-induced clones were almost all SARS-CoV-2 mono-reactive, with only 1 of 255 being cross-reactive with common cold coronaviruses. The study was limited by a small number of convalescent patients and lacked early post-infection timepoints. Both infection-induced and vaccine-induced clones contracted markedly at late post-vaccination timepoints, which is consistent with waning T cell responses.

To identify antigen-specific CD4+ T cell clonotypes by their expansion, the ViraFEST assay first stimulated PBMC with viral peptide pools and then applied TCR sequencing. After around 10 days of culture, CD4+ T cells were isolated with the EasySep CD4+ T cell isolation kit. None of the healthy vaccine recipients had a prior SARS-CoV-2 infection, which was confirmed by nucleocapsid antibody tests that came back negative both before and after vaccination. About 2 million PBMC per well were cultured in IMDM with around 5% human AB serum, roughly 10 IU/ml IL-2 and gentamicin, plus 10 ug/ml peptides. Half of the culture medium was replaced with fresh IL-2-containing medium on days 3 and 7. Unless noted otherwise, every peptide stimulation condition was grown in triplicate wells. PBMC were separated from whole blood using Ficoll-Paque Plus gradient centrifugation and were then either cryopreserved at -140C or used fresh. Overlapping peptide pools spanned the spike proteins of SARS-CoV-2 and the common cold coronaviruses HCoV-NL63, HCoV-OC43 and HCoV-229E. Genomic DNA was extracted from cultured CD4+ T cells with the QIAamp micro DNA kit.

Counted from cysteine to phenylalanine, this CDR3 has 14 amino acids. The CDR3 DNA has 42 bases and is translated from base 1. The V end gives up 4 bases and the J end 4 bases, leaving 6 bases in the junction not matched to a gene. The germline V gene yields SGHTA for CDR1 and FQGNSA for CDR2. To note about this clone: Its binding antigen is unknown. Base-call qualities are not available, and no considerably larger clone is one nucleotide away.

Library generation was performed with the immunoSEQ multiplex PCR assay. DNA from the CD4+ T cells that had been cultured and isolated underwent TCR beta CDR3 sequencing. In the authors' own workflow: Non-productive TCR sequences were discarded, and reads were trimmed to the CDR3 region, with only CDR3s of 7 or more amino acids retained. Antigen-specific clonotypes were identified using the MANAFEST web app by comparison of expansion in peptide wells against reference cultures. To count as positive, a clone had to show expansion at FDR<0.05 compared with the reference and with all other wells, an odds ratio above 5, and a frequency above 0.1% in two replicate wells. A clonotype was called cross-reactive if it was significantly expanded both in SARS-CoV-2 spike wells and in at least one common cold coronavirus spike condition. Using the stringdist R package, CDR3 similarity was measured by Levenshtein distance, and unrooted trees were constructed with ape in R 3.6.1. TCRdb took over this immuneACCESS table, retaining in-frame rearrangements with V and J assigned. Such tables are incomplete; in checked studies, under half of the missing clones stem from an unresolved V gene, and the remainder is unexplained. V and J calls and clone size are copied from that table; D and trimming were computed from the DNA. The sample table contains about 41,000 clones; only one count was recorded for more than 60% of them. Together, the top ten hold approximately 25% of the sample.

In this chain, TRBV7-2 is recombined with TRBJ1-2; TRBD1 fits 7 bases in the junction. The receptor was derived from a human donor who received a COVID-19 vaccine. Sequenced here: CD4+ T cells from PBMCs cultured with HCoV-OC43 spike peptides, sampled before COVID-19 vaccination. The sample's cell subset or site label, in plain terms: HCoV-OC43 spike overlapping peptide pool stimulation. The CDR3 has the sequence CASSSNQGVYGYTF. The DNA sequence is TGTGCCAGCAGCTCTAATCAGGGGGTCTATGGCTACACCTTC. The CDR3, completed at both ends by the reference TRBV7-2 and TRBJ1-2 genes, gives the full variable domain GAGVSQSPSNKVTEKGKDVELRCDPISGHTALYWYRQSLGQGLEFLIYFQGNSAPDKSGLPSDRFSAERTGGSVSTLTIQRTQQEDSAVYLCASSSNQGVYGYTFGSGTRLTVV.